The sequence of this T cell receptor (beta chain) was determined in a study of Graves' ophthalmopathy and Graves' hyperthyroidism. The CDR3 length is 14 residues. Germline V lookup: CDR1 WSHSY, CDR2 SAAADI. Trimming pared 3 bases from V and 2 bases from J, leaving 10 bases between. There are a few counts of this clonotype. Amplification targeted the TCR beta CDR3 regions, with RNA transcripts as the source material. First-round RT-PCR used HTBI primers; second-round multiplex PCR followed. One entry per CDR3 protein, called by TCRdb with MiXCR from the multiplex PCR reads. The sample yields about 1.2 million distinct CDR3 sequences, about 35% seen once.

Sequenced material: peripheral blood or thyroid tissue (not recorded which). The clonotype comes from an adult man with Graves' hyperthyroidism. The chain joins TRBV10-2 to TRBJ1-2; the D is unclear. This chain's CDR3 is CASSDSLLNYGYTF. The CDR3 coding sequence is TGCGCCAGCAGTGACAGTCTTTTAAACTATGGCTACACCTTC.